This T cell receptor beta chain appears in the sequencing data of a study of T cell responses to AZD1222 COVID-19 vaccine. This table comes from immunoSEQ multiplex PCR, and its TCRdb copy is limited to in-frame clones, with some not included. This table has roughly 140,000 clones, around 87% appearing once. Material: peripheral blood, obtained on day 0 of AZD1222 vaccination. This TCR came from an adult in good health.

CDR3 loop: CASSGGSQETQYF. The DNA for the CDR3 is TGCGCCAGCAGCGGCGGGTCCCAAGAGACCCAGTACTTC. This chain joins TRBV5-1 and TRBJ2-5, with a tentative D call TRBD2 (5 bases). Germline V gene data show CDR1 as SGHRS and CDR2 as YFSETQ. CDR3 length equals 13 residues. Trimming pared 4 bases from V and 1 base from J, leaving 8 bases between.